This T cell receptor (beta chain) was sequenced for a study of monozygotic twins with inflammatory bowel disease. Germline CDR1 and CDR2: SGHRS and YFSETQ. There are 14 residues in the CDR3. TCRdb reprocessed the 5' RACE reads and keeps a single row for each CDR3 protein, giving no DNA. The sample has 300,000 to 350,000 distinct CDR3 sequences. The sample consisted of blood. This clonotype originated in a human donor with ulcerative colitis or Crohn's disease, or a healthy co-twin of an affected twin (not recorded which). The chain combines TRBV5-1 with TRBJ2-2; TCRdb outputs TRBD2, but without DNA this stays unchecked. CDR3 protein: CASSPLQYTGELFF. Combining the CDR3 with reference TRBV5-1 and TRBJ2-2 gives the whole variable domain KAGVTQTPRYLIKTRGQQVTLSCSPISGHRSVSWYQQTPGQGLQFLFEYFSETQRNKGNFPGRFSGRQFSNSRSEMNVSTLELGDSALYLCASSPLQYTGELFFGEGSRLTVL.